The present entry profiles one T cell receptor beta chain with its context. Measured with immunoSEQ multiplex PCR; TCRdb has only the in-frame clones, and not every one. The sample has 190,000 or so clones, approximately 92% seen once. Trimming removed 3 bases from V and 5 bases from J, with 11 bases in between. This CDR3 spans 14 amino acids. Germline V gives CDR1 KGHSH, CDR2 LQKENI. This record comes from a study of control samples from healthy donors and cancer patients. V is TRBV18 and J is TRBJ1-5; no definite D call. Sequencing was carried out using blood. The TCR originated in a young man in good health. In nucleotides, the CDR3 is TGTGCCAGCTCACCCGCTGAGGGAGATCAGCCCCAGCATTTT. This encodes CASSPAEGDQPQHF.